The clone carrying this T cell receptor (beta chain) was seen once. TCRdb's copy holds only in-frame clones and misses some; the assay was immunoSEQ multiplex PCR. Of some 68,000 clones in the sample, over 85% were seen once. This sample was included in a study of technical replicates of blood from several donors. Specimen: T cells isolated from PBMCs. The origin of this receptor is a human donor in good health.

CDR3 DNA: TGTGCCAGTATTAAACAGGGAAGTGGCTACACCTTC. This gives the protein CASIKQGSGYTF. The V and J genes are TRBV2 and TRBJ1-2; tentative D call: TRBD1 (6 bases). Per germline, CDR1 SNHLY and CDR2 FYNNEI. This CDR3 spans 12 amino acids. The V end lost 9 bases, the J end lost 7 bases, and 15 bases lay between the germline ends. The whole variable domain, filled in from reference TRBV2 and TRBJ1-2, reads EPEVTQTPSHQVTQMGQEVILRCVPISNHLYFYWYRQILGQKVEFLVSFYNNEISEKSEIFDDQFSVERPDGSNFTLKIRSTKLEDSAMYFCASIKQGSGYTFGSGTRLTVV.